This T cell receptor beta chain was recorded in a study of a mutant IDH1 vaccine in newly diagnosed glioma. Across the whole study: Administration of eight vaccinations to patients took place in weeks 1, 3, 5, 7, 11, 15, 19, 23. Vaccination followed radiotherapy alone by 4-6 weeks, or accompanied temozolomide cycles. Prior therapy was radiotherapy, temozolomide, or both; most received both.

The CDR3 sequence is 13 residues long. CDR1 is MNHNS, CDR2 SASEGT, per germline. Trimming took off 1 base at V and 4 bases at J, with 5 bases between the two ends. The method was immunoSEQ multiplex PCR; TCRdb's version includes in-frame clones alone and lacks a portion of them. Of approximately 41,000 clones listed, approximately 89% are singletons. The time point: week 23, last vaccination. Mutant IDH1 20-mer peptide, at 300 ug, made up each vaccine dose, with topical imiquimod. Regarding this clone: The antigen is not known.

Here the sequenced sample was PBMCs, taken from a glioma patient whose treatment included an IDH1 peptide vaccine. This sequence originates from a man aged 45-65 years with glioma. The chain couples TRBV6-1 to TRBJ1-3, with no clear D. Written as DNA, the CDR3 is TGTGCCAGCAGTGAAGGTGGAGGAAACACCATATATTTT. It translates to CASSEGGGNTIYF.